One T cell receptor (beta chain) is described in this entry. Antigen unknown. The data are from a study of Graves' ophthalmopathy and Graves' hyperthyroidism. Study-wide context: At initial diagnosis, peripheral blood was obtained, and this preceded any treatment. Study results and caveats: The model flagged ophthalmopathy progression at over 60% sensitivity and 72% to 80% specificity.

CDR1 and CDR2 (germline): LGHNA, YSLEER. The CDR3 is 15 amino acids. The ends were cut back, 3 bases at V and 4 bases at J, with 15 bases in the middle. Amplified material comprised TCR beta CDR3 regions derived from RNA transcripts. The authors performed first-round RT-PCR with HTBI primers and then a second-round multiplex PCR. TCRdb redid the calling of the multiplex PCR reads with MiXCR, one entry per CDR3 protein. The table has under 60,000 distinct CDR3 sequences, approximately 50% seen once. The clonotype originates from an adult woman with Graves' ophthalmopathy. This rearrangement joins TRBV4-3 to TRBJ2-5; weak D call: TRBD2 (6 bases). Material: peripheral blood. The CDR3 coding sequence is TGCGCCAGCAGCCAGAGGCTCGCGGGATCAGAGACCCAGTACTTC. Encoded protein: CASSQRLAGSETQYF.